What follows are 5 T cell receptor beta chains derived from one specimen sequenced in a study of blood T cells in healthy people across ages. A J-beta primer mix and a sample-barcoded 5' primer were used in a second PCR of about 7 to 11 cycles. Each CDR3 protein is one row after TCRdb ran MiXCR on the 5' RACE reads. The top ten clones hold approximately 15% of a sample with more than 800,000 distinct CDR3 sequences, around 30% of them seen once. The sample comprised blood. These receptors were taken from a woman aged 80 or over in good health.

A note on this clonotype: This may arise from a read error, as a much more abundant clone is one base away. V is TRBV5-1 and J is TRBJ2-5; either TRBD1 or TRBD2 may supply D (6 bases each). The V gene lost 0 bases and the J gene lost 13 bases, with 19 bases spanning the gap. Germline values: CDR1 SGHRS, CDR2 YFSETQ. This CDR3 has 14 residues. Here the CDR3 reads CASSLEGGSRERYF. CDR3 DNA sequence: TGCGCCAGCAGCTTGGAGGGGGGCTCGAGGGAGCGGTACTTC.

This clonotype has a count of ten or more. The V and J genes are TRBV3-1 and TRBJ2-4; weak D call: TRBD1 (6 bases). This CDR3 has 16 amino acids. CDR1 and CDR2 from the germline V gene are LGHDT and YNNKEL (reference sequence). V lost 5 bases, J lost 0 bases, and 14 bases lay in between. CDR3 residues: CASSLQGRGAKNIQYF. The CDR3 DNA reads TGTGCCAGCAGCTTACAGGGCCGGGGAGCCAAAAACATTCAGTACTTC.

Points on this clonotype: This may stem from a read error, because a much larger clone lies one nucleotide away. V is TRBV3-1 and J is TRBJ1-2, with 7 bases fitting TRBD1. V was clipped by 3 bases and J by 0 bases; unmatched bases: 10. The CDR3 loop spans 17 amino acids. Per the germline V gene, CDR1 is LGHDT and CDR2 is YNNKEL (reference sequence). The CDR3 here is CASSQAGTASANYGYTF. The DNA of the CDR3 is TGTGCCAGCAGCCAGGCTGGGACAGCGTCAGCTAACTATGGCTACACCTTC.

On this clonotype itself: A read error may explain this, as a much larger clone is one base away. The chain joins TRBV6-5 to TRBJ2-5; D gene unclear. There are 13 residues in the CDR3. With 6 bases removed from V and 4 bases from J, the gap between germline ends came to 12 bases. The germline V gene encodes CDR1 MNHEY and CDR2 SVGAGI. DNA of the CDR3: TGTGCCAGCAGGTATCGGTGGGGAGAGACCCAGTACTTC. The encoded protein is CASRYRWGETQYF.

This clonotype occurred a few times. The chain uses TRBV6-5 and TRBJ1-4, with TRBD1 matching 10 bases. Germline CDR1 reads MNHEY; CDR2 reads SVGAGI. The V segment lost 4 bases and the J segment 2 bases; nucleotides outside the gene matches: 4. The CDR3 runs to 16 residues. The CDR3 spells CASSLGQGRTNEKLFF. For the CDR3, the DNA is TGTGCCAGCAGTTTGGGACAGGGGAGGACTAATGAAAAACTGTTTTTT.